Described below is a single TCR beta chain sequence and its context. As yet, its antigen is unknown. This entry is derived from a study of T-cell memory formation after mild COVID-19. Turning to the study itself: Largely donor-specific TCR clusters were found.

A 5'RACE reaction primed in the constant segment made cDNA libraries of TCR alpha and TCR beta, and these carried sample barcodes and UMIs. One entry per CDR3 protein, called by TCRdb with MiXCR from the 5' RACE reads. The sample carries hundreds of thousands of distinct CDR3 sequences, roughly 21% recorded once. CDR1 SGHNT and CDR2 YENEEA come from the germline V gene. The V and J ends lost 3 bases and 7 bases respectively, with 13 bases between them. This CDR3 is built from 14 residues. Points from the study as a whole: Clones contracting day 15 to 85 were balanced CD4/CD8; later expanders leaned CD4+. Those CD4+ clones that contracted were mainly in CM and EM (CD8+ ones in EMRA).

This chain joins TRBV11-3 and TRBJ2-1, with TRBD1 as a possible D gene (6 bases). This clonotype was sampled from an adult woman who had mild COVID-19 (a few samples of this study predate the infection). Cell type and time point are not known. Sample: PBMCs or a T cell subset sorted from them (not recorded which). CDR3 region: CASSLGQSGNEQFF. The DNA of the CDR3 is TGTGCCAGCAGCTTGGGACAAAGTGGGAATGAGCAGTTCTTC.